These 8 T cell receptor beta chains were sequenced from one sample in a study of vaccination and CD4 T cells after COVID-19. Treatment specified: approximately nine-day PBMC culture with coronavirus spike peptide pools or control peptides (ViraFEST assay). The antigens for these receptors are not known. Once obtained from cultured CD4+ T cells, the DNA was sequenced using the Oncomine TCR Beta short-read assay. Each CDR3 protein gets one entry after TCRdb re-called the PCR reads with MiXCR. This table holds 10,000 to 15,000 distinct CDR3 sequences, roughly 58% found once. Material: CD4+ T cells from blood, cultured in vitro. The receptors come from a human donor who had recovered from COVID-19.

This clonotype was observed a single time. In DNA, the CDR3 is TGTGCCAGCTCGCGGACCACGGGACTAGCGGCCAACAATGAGCAGTTCTTC. It yields the protein CASSRTTGLAANNEQFF. This chain joins TRBV6-2 or TRBV6-3 and TRBJ2-1; 11 bases match TRBD2. This CDR3 region has 17 residues. The germline V gene encodes CDR1 MNHEY and CDR2 SVGEGT. V shed 8 bases, J shed 5 bases, and the junction held 14 bases outside the gene matches.

The chain combines TRBV7-6 with TRBJ1-1; perhaps TRBD1 as D (6 bases). V was shortened by 4 bases and J by 6 bases, with 15 bases between the two germline ends. CDR3 length: 14 residues. CDR1 is SGHVS, CDR2 FNYEAQ, per germline. CDR3 bases: TGTGCCAGCAGCTCCCGGGGGGCGAGGCCTGAAGCTTTCTTT. Translating gives CASSSRGARPEAFF.

V gene TRBV23-1 combines with J gene TRBJ1-5; D may be TRBD1 (5 bases). TRBV23-1 is sorted into the ORF group, with uncertain function. This CDR3 contains 16 residues. The ends were cut back, 0 bases at V and 8 bases at J, with 17 bases in the middle. This CDR3 is CASSQSRSGGIEPQHF. In DNA form, the CDR3 reads TGCGCCAGCAGTCAATCGAGATCTGGGGGGATTGAGCCCCAGCATTTT.

This clonotype was seen a few times. The chain joins TRBV7-6 to TRBJ2-5; TRBD1 matches at 8 bases. The V and J ends lost 5 bases and 4 bases, in that order; junction bases with no gene match: 3. Germline CDR1 and CDR2: SGHVS and FNYEAQ. This CDR3 has 13 amino acids. CDR3 residues: CASSPQGAETQYF. CDR3 coding DNA: TGTGCCAGCAGCCCCCAGGGGGCAGAGACCCAGTACTTC.

As DNA, the CDR3 is TGTGCCAGCAGAGAGCTCCGGGAGAACACTGAAGCTTTCTTT. This codes for CASRELRENTEAFF. The rearrangement links TRBV6-1 to TRBJ1-1; D is unresolved. V lost 6 bases, J lost 1 base, and 12 bases lay in between. The CDR3 covers 14 residues. CDR1 is MNHNS and CDR2 is SASEGT in the germline V gene.

V usage is TRBV7-8 and J usage is TRBJ1-1, with D perhaps matching TRBD1 (5 bases). V was clipped by 2 bases and J by 6 bases, with 10 bases between them. The CDR3 sequence is 13 residues long. Germline V gene data show CDR1 as SGHVS and CDR2 as FQNEAQ. DNA of the CDR3: TGTGCCAGCAGCTTAAAGGGGTCCGCTGAAGCTTTCTTT. Translating it yields CASSLKGSAEAFF. The full variable domain, its missing parts supplied by reference TRBV7-8 and TRBJ1-1, is GAGVSQSPRYKVAKRGQDVALRCDPISGHVSLFWYQQALGQGPEFLTYFQNEAQLDKSGLPSDRFFAERPEGSVSTLKIQRTQQEDSAVYLCASSLKGSAEAFFGQGTRLTVV.

This clonotype showed up just a few times. The chain uses TRBV10-3 and TRBJ1-6, with D unclear. V lost 3 bases and J lost 0, with 9 bases in between. The CDR3 runs 16 residues. Germline V lookup: CDR1 ENHRY, CDR2 SYGVKD. The CDR3 DNA follows: TGTGCCATCAGTGAAAGGGATAGCTCCTATAATTCACCCCTCCACTTT. Encoded protein: CAISERDSSYNSPLHF.

This clonotype was detected only once. V is TRBV6-1 and J is TRBJ2-7; D tentatively fits TRBD1 or TRBD2 (5 bases each). Germline V lookup: CDR1 MNHNS, CDR2 SASEGT. Trimming removed 5 bases at V and 2 bases at J, with 22 bases between. The length of the CDR3 is 17 residues. This CDR3 is CASSIGDPNQGAYEQYF. In nucleotides, the CDR3 is TGTGCCAGCAGTATCGGGGACCCAAACCAGGGCGCCTACGAGCAGTACTTC.